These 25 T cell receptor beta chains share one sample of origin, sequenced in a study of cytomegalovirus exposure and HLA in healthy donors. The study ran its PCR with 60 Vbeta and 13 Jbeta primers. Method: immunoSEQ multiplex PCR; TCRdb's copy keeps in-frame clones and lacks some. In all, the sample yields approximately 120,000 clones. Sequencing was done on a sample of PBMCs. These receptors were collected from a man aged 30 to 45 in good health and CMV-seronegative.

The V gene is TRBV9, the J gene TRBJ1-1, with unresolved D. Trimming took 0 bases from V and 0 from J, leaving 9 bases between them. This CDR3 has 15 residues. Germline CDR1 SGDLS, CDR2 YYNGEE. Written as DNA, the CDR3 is TGTGCCAGCAGCGTAGGTGAGGCCTTGAACACTGAAGCTTTCTTT. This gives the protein CASSVGEALNTEAFF.

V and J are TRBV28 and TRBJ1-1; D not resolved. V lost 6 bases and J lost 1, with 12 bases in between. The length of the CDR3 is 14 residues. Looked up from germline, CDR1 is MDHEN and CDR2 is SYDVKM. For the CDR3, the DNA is TGTGCCAGCAGCCGGGAGGCCACGAACACTGAAGCTTTCTTT. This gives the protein CASSREATNTEAFF.

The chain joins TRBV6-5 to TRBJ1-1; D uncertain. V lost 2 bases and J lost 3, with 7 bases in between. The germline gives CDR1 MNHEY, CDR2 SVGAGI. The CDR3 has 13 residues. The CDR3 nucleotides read TGTGCCAGCAGTTACGCCGCAGACACTGAAGCTTTCTTT. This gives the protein CASSYAADTEAFF.

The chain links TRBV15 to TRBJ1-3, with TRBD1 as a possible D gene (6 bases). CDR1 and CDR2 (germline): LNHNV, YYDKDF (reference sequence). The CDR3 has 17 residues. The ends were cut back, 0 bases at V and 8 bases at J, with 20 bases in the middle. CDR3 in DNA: TGTGCCACCAGCAGAGAGGCAACAGGGTTTTTGGGGGACACCATATATTTT. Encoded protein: CATSREATGFLGDTIYF.

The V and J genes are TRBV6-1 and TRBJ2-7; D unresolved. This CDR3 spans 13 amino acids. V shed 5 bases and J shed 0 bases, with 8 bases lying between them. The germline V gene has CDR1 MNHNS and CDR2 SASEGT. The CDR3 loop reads CASSFANSYEQYF. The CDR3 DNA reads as TGTGCCAGCAGTTTCGCGAACTCCTACGAGCAGTACTTC.

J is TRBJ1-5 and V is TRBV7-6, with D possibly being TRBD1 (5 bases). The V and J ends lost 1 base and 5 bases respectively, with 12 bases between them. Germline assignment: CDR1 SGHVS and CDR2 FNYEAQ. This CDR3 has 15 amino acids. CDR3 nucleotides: TGTGCCAGCAGCTTAGACCCGCGGGGGGATCAGCCCCAGCATTTT. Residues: CASSLDPRGDQPQHF.

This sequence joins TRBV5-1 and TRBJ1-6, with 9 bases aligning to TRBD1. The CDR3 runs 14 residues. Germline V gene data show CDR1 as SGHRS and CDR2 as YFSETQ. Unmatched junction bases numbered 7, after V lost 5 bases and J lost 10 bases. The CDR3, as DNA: TGCGCCAGCAGTCAAAGGACAGGGGAATCACCCCTCCACTTT. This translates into CASSQRTGESPLHF.

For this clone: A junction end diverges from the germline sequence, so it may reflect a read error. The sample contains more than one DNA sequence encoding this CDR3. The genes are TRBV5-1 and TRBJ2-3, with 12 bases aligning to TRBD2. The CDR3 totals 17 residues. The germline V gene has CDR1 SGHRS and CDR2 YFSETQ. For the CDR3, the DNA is TGTGCCAGCAGCTTGGCCGGGACTAGCGGGCGCACAGATACGCAGTATTTT. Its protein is CASSLAGTSGRTDTQYF. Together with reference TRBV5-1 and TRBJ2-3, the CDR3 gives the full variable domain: KAGVTQTPRYLIKTRGQQVTLSCSPISGHRSVSWYQQTPGQGLQFLFEYFSETQRNKGNFPGRFSGRQFSNSRSEMNVSTLELGDSALYLCASSLAGTSGRTDTQYFGPGTRLTVL.

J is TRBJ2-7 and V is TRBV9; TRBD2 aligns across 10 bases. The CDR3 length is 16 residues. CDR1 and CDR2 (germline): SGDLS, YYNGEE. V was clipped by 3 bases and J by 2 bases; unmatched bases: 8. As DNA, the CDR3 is TGTGCCAGCAGCGCAGATGTACTAGCGGGAACCTACGAGCAGTACTTC. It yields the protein CASSADVLAGTYEQYF. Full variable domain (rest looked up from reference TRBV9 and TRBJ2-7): DSGVTQTPKHLITATGQRVTLRCSPRSGDLSVYWYQQSLDQGLQFLIQYYNGEERAKGNILERFSAQQFPDLHSELNLSSLELGDSALYFCASSADVLAGTYEQYFGPGTRLTVT.

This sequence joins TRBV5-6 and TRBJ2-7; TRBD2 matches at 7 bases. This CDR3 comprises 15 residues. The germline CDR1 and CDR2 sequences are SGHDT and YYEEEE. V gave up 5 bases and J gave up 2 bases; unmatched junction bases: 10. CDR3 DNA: TGTGCCAGCAGGGAGGCGGGAGTCCTCCCCTACGAGCAGTACTTC. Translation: CASREAGVLPYEQYF.

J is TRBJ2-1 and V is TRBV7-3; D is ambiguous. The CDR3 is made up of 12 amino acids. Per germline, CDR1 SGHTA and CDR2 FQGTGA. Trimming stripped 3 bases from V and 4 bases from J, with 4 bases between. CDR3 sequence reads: CASSFSYNEQFF. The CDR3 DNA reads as TGTGCCAGCAGCTTTTCATACAATGAGCAGTTCTTC.

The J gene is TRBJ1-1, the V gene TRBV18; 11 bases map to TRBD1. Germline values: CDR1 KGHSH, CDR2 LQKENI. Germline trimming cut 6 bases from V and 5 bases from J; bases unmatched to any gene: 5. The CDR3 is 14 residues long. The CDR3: CASSLGQGGTEAFF. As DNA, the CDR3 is TGTGCCAGCTCGCTGGGACAGGGGGGAACTGAAGCTTTCTTT.

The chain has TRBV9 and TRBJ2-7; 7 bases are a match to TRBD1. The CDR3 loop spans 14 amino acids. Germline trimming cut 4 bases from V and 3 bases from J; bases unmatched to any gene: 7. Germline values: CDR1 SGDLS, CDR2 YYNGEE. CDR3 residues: CASSPGGVGYEQYF. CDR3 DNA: TGTGCCAGCAGCCCAGGGGGAGTGGGCTACGAGCAGTACTTC. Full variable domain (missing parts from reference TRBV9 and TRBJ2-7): DSGVTQTPKHLITATGQRVTLRCSPRSGDLSVYWYQQSLDQGLQFLIQYYNGEERAKGNILERFSAQQFPDLHSELNLSSLELGDSALYFCASSPGGVGYEQYFGPGTRLTVT.

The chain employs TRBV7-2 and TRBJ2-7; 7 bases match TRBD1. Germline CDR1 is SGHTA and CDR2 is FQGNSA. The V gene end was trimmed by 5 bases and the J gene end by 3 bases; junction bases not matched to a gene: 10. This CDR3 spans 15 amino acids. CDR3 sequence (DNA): TGTGCCAGCAGCCGAAGGACAGGAGATCACTACGAGCAGTACTTC. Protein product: CASSRRTGDHYEQYF.

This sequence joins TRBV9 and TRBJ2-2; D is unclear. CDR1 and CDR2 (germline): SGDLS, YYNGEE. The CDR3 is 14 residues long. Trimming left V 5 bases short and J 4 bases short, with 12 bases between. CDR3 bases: TGTGCCAGCAGTGCCGATGGGCGCACCGGGGAGCTGTTTTTT. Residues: CASSADGRTGELFF.

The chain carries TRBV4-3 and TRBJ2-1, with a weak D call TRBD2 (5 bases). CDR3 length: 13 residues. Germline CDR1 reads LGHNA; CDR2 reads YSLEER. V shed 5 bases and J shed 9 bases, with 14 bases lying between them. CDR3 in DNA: TGCGCCAGCAGCTACACGGACTGGGCTGAGCAGTTCTTC. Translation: CASSYTDWAEQFF.

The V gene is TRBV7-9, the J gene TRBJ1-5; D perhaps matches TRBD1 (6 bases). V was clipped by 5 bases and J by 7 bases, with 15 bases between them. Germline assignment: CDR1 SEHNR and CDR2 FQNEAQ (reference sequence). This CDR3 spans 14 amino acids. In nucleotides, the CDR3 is TGTGCCAGCAGCATTCCGGGCCAGGGGCAGCCCCAGCATTTT. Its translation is CASSIPGQGQPQHF.

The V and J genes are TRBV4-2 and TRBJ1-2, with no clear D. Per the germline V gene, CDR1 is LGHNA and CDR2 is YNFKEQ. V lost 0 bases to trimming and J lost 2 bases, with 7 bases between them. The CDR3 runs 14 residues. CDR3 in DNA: TGTGCCAGCAGCCAAGATACGCAGAACTATGGCTACACCTTC. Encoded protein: CASSQDTQNYGYTF.

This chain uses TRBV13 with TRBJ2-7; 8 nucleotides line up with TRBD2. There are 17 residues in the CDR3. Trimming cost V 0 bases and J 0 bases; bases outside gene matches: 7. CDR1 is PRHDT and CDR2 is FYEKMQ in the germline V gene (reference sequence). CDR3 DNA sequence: TGTGCCAGCAGCTTAGGGGTAGCGGGACGGAGCTCCTACGAGCAGTACTTC. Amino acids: CASSLGVAGRSSYEQYF. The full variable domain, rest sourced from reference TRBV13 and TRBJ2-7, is AAGVIQSPRHLIKEKRETATLKCYPIPRHDTVYWYQQGPGQDPQFLISFYEKMQSDKGSIPDRFSAQQFSDYHSELNMSSLELGDSALYFCASSLGVAGRSSYEQYFGPGTRLTVT.

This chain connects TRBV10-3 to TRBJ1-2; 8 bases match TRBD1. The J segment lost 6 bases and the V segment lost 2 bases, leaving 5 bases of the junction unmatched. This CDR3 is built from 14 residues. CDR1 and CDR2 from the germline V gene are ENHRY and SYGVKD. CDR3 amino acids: CAISEIAGGNGYTF. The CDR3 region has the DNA TGTGCCATCAGTGAGATAGCAGGGGGCAATGGCTACACCTTC.

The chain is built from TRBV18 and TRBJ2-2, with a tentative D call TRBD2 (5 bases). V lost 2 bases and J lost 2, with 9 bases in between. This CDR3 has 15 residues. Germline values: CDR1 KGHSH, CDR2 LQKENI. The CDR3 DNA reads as TGTGCCAGCTCACCAGGGCGGACTAACACCGGGGAGCTGTTTTTT. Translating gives CASSPGRTNTGELFF.

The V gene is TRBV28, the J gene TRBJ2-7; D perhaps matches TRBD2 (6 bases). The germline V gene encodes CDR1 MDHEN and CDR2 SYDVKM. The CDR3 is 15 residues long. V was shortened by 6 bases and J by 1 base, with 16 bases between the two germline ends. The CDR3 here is CASSLSGKKSYEQYF. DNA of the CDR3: TGTGCCAGCAGCCTTAGCGGAAAGAAGTCCTACGAGCAGTACTTC. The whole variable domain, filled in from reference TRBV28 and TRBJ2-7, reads DVKVTQSSRYLVKRTGEKVFLECVQDMDHENMFWYRQDPGLGLRLIYFSYDVKMKEKGDIPEGYSVSREKKERFSLILESASTNQTSMYLCASSLSGKKSYEQYFGPGTRLTVT.

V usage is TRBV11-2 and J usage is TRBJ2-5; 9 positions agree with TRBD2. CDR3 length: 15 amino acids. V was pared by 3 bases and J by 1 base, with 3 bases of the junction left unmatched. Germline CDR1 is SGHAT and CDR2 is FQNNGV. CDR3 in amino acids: CASSLTSGSQETQYF. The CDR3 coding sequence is TGTGCCAGCAGCTTGACTAGCGGTAGCCAAGAGACCCAGTACTTC.

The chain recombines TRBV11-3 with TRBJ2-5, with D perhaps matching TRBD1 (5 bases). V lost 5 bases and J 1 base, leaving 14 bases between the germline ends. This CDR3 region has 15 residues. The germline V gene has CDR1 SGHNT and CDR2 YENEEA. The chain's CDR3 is CASSLGLGPQETQYF. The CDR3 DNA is TGTGCCAGCAGCCTCGGATTGGGGCCCCAAGAGACCCAGTACTTC.

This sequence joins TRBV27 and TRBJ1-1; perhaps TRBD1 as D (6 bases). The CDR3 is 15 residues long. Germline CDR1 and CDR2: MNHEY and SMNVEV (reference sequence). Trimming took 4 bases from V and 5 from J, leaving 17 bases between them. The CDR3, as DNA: TGTGCCAGCAGTTCCCCCCGAACAGGGCGGACTGAAGCTTTCTTT. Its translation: CASSSPRTGRTEAFF.